A single T cell receptor (beta chain) is shown here with its context. This CDR3 is built from 15 residues. Trimming took 5 bases from V and 0 from J, leaving 13 bases between them. Germline CDR1 and CDR2: MNHNS and SASEGT. The table came from immunoSEQ multiplex PCR; TCRdb's copy has only in-frame clones and leaves some out. This sample carries tens of thousands of clones, approximately 86% of them seen once, and the ten largest clones take under 4.5%. This specimen comes from a study of OX40 agonist ivuxolimab in advanced cancers. Overall study: Patients were treated with intravenous ivuxolimab, dosed at 0.01 to 10 mg/kg and infused every 2 weeks.

Sample: CD4+ or CD8+ T cells sorted from blood, taken in a trial of the OX40 agonist ivuxolimab. This receptor was identified in an adult with an advanced solid tumor such as melanoma, head and neck, liver or kidney cancer. The chain couples TRBV6-1 to TRBJ1-1; D call uncertain. The CDR3, as DNA: TGTGCCAGCAGTCTGGATGGACGGGTGAACACTGAAGCTTTCTTT. Translating it yields CASSLDGRVNTEAFF.